These 7 T cell receptor beta chains originate from one sample sequenced in a study of persistence of HIV-infected CD4 T cells. Sequencing used immunoSEQ version 4 in survey mode. TCRdb's table, derived via immunoSEQ multiplex PCR, lists solely in-frame clones and lacks some. The sample contains 35,000 to 40,000 clones, roughly 90% of which appear only once. This nonspecific control used anti-CD3/anti-CD28 bead stimulation of CD4+ T cells. CD4+ T cells upregulating both CD40 ligand and CD69 were sorted as responding cells. Antigens of these TCRs are unknown. The starting material was CD4+ T cells sorted from PBMCs after roughly 18-hour stimulation, obtained from a patient who received antiretroviral therapy. Source of these receptors: an adult man with HIV who was CMV-seropositive.

The V call is TRBV20-1, the J call TRBJ1-1; D ambiguous. This CDR3 has 11 amino acids. CDR1 DFQATT and CDR2 SNEGSKA come from the germline V gene (reference sequence). V gave up 6 bases and J gave up 10 bases, with 15 bases separating them. The CDR3 reads CSALVPSGAFF. The CDR3 bases are TGCAGTGCCCTAGTGCCCAGCGGAGCTTTCTTT.

The chain joins TRBV4-3 to TRBJ2-3, with D tentatively TRBD2 (6 bases). V dropped 5 bases and J dropped 4 bases, with 13 bases sitting between them. The CDR3 is 14 amino acids. Germline CDR1 reads LGHNA; CDR2 reads YSLEER. The CDR3 bases are TGCGCCAGCAGCGTGCGGGACTTTTCAGATACGCAGTATTTT. As protein: CASSVRDFSDTQYF.

This rearrangement joins TRBV24-1 to TRBJ2-1, with 10 bases identical to TRBD2. The CDR3 length is 15 residues. The ends lost 5 bases at V and 9 bases at J; junction bases unmatched: 9. Germline CDR1 and CDR2: KGHDR and SFDVKD. DNA of the CDR3: TGTGCCACCAGTGGGGCTAGCGGGAGAGGGAGTGAGCAGTTCTTC. Residues: CATSGASGRGSEQFF.

The chain recombines TRBV4-1 with TRBJ1-5; D is unresolved. CDR3 length: 15 residues. Per germline, CDR1 MGHRA and CDR2 YSYEKL. The V and J ends lost 0 bases and 4 bases respectively, with 10 bases between them. The CDR3, as DNA: TGCGCCAGCAGCCAAGACAGGACGGCTAATCAGCCCCAGCATTTT. Amino acid sequence: CASSQDRTANQPQHF.

The J gene is TRBJ2-7, the V gene TRBV4-2, with 10 bases fitting TRBD2. Looked up from germline, CDR1 is LGHNA and CDR2 is YNFKEQ. With V trimmed by 0 bases and J by 4 bases, 12 bases remained unmatched. This CDR3 region has 18 residues. The CDR3 nucleotides are TGTGCCAGCAGCCAAGATGTGCAGAGCGGGAGGGCCGGTTACGAGCAGTACTTC. It specifies CASSQDVQSGRAGYEQYF.

The chain uses TRBV27 and TRBJ1-1; tentative D call: TRBD1 (5 bases). The germline gives CDR1 MNHEY, CDR2 SMNVEV (reference sequence). The CDR3 totals 15 residues. The ends were cut back, 7 bases at V and 0 bases at J, with 15 bases in the middle. CDR3 loop: CASTRSGHLNTEAFF. Written as DNA, the CDR3 is TGTGCCAGCACCCGGTCCGGACACCTGAACACTGAAGCTTTCTTT.

J is TRBJ1-2 and V is TRBV6-4, with 7 positions matching TRBD1. Germline CDR1 MRHNA, CDR2 SNTAGT. The CDR3 sequence is 14 residues long. J was trimmed by 8 bases and V by 2 bases; bases with no gene match: 8. The CDR3 DNA follows: TGTGCCAGCAGTGACGAGTTCGAGGGGGCGGGCTACACCTTC. Residues: CASSDEFEGAGYTF.